The entry below describes one T cell receptor (beta chain). It lacks a known antigen. There are no base qualities to consult, and no much larger clone falls within one base. Library preparation employed the immunoSEQ multiplex PCR assay. TCRdb holds this immuneACCESS table with in-frame rearrangements only. Some clones are missing; in checked studies, unresolved V genes explain under half, and the rest has no known cause. The sample table holds 37,000 or so clones, of which approximately 90% were seen once. 0.3% to 0.4% of the sample comes from the top ten. This record comes from a study of T cell changes during pregnancy in multiple sclerosis (dated by TCRdb to between 2018 and 2020). Regarding the complete study: The study looked at changes in the T cell repertoire across pregnancy in women with multiple sclerosis.

Deletion took 1 base off V and 7 bases off J, with a span of 11 bases between the germline ends. Via the germline V gene, CDR1 is SGHTA and CDR2 FQGNSA. The cysteine opens and the phenylalanine closes a CDR3 of 14 amino acids. The read is trimmed to its CDR3 DNA, 42 bases read in frame from base 1. This specimen was CD4+ T cells from peripheral blood mononuclear cells, taken in the second trimester of pregnancy. Here the chain combines TRBV7-2 and TRBJ1-5; no D gene can be assigned with confidence. This TCR was recovered from a female donor with multiple sclerosis, enrolled in a pregnancy study. CDR3 protein: CASSLGGEHQPQHF. The nucleotide sequence is given as TGTGCCAGCAGCTTAGGGGGAGAGCACCAGCCCCAGCATTTT.